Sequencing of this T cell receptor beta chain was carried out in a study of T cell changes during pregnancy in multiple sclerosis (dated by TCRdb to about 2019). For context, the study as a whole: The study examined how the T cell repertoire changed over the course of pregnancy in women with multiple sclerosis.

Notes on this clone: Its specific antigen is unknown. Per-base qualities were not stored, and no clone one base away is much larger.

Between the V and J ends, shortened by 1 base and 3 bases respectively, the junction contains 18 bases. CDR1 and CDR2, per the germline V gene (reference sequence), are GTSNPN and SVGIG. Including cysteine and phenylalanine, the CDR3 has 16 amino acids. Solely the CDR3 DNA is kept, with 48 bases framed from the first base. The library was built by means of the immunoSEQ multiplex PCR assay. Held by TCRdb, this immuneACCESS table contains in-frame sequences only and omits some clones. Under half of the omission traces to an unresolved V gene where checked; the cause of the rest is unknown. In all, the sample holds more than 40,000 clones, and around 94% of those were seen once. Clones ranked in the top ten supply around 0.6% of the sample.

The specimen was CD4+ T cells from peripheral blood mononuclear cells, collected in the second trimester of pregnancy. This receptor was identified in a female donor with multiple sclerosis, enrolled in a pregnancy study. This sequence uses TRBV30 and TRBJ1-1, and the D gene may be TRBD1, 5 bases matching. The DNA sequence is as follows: TGTGCCTGGAGTGGTTGGGCAGTGCGGGGGGACACTGAAGCTTTCTTT. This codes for CAWSGWAVRGDTEAFF. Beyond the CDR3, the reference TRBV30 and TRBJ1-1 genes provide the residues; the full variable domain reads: SQTIHQWPATLVQPVGSPLSLECTVEGTSNPNLYWYRQAAGRGLQLLFYSVGIGQISSEVPQNLSASRPQDRQFILSSKKLLLSDSGFYLCAWSGWAVRGDTEAFFGQGTRLTVV.